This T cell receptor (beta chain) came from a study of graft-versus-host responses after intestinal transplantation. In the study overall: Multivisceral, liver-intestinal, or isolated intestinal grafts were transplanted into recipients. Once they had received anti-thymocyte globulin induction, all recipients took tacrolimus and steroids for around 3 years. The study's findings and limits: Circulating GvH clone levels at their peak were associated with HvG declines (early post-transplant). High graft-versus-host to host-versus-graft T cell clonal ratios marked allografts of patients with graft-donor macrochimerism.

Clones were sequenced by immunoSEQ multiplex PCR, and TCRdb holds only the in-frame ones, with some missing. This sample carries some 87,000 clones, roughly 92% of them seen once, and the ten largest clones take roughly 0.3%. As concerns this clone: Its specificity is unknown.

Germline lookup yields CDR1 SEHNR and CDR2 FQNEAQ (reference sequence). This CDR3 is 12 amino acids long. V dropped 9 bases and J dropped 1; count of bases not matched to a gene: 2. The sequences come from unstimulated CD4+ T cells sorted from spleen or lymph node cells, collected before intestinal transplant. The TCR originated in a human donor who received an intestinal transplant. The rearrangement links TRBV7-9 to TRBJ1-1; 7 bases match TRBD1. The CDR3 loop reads CASQGGNTEAFF. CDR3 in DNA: TGTGCCAGTCAGGGGGGGAACACTGAAGCTTTCTTT.